Listed here are 27 T cell receptor beta chains from one sample, sequenced in a study of blood T cell repertoires in COVID-19. Measured with immunoSEQ multiplex PCR; TCRdb has only the in-frame clones, and not every one. Of about 140,000 clones listed, 90% are singletons. The sample was peripheral blood. These receptors all stem from an elderly woman with acute or convalescent COVID-19.

This chain links TRBV3-1 (or the pseudogene TRBV3-2) with TRBJ1-3; no clear D. The germline V and J ends were trimmed by 2 bases and 4 bases, with 6 bases remaining between them. CDR3 length: 13 residues. Germline CDR1 and CDR2: LGHDT and YNNKEL (reference sequence). CDR3 in amino acids: CASSQRGGNTIYF. CDR3 nucleotide sequence: TGTGCCAGCAGCCAACGCGGGGGAAACACCATATATTTT.

J is TRBJ1-4 and V is TRBV7-9; weak D call: TRBD1 (5 bases). The ends were cut back, 3 bases at V and 0 bases at J, with 14 bases in the middle. CDR1 SEHNR and CDR2 FQNEAQ come from the germline V gene (reference sequence). The CDR3 covers 17 residues. The CDR3 spells CASSFGRGGSTNEKLFF. The CDR3 DNA reads TGTGCCAGCAGCTTTGGACGCGGGGGGTCAACTAATGAAAAACTGTTTTTT.

The rearrangement joins TRBV27 to TRBJ2-3; 7 bases map to TRBD2. The junction had 2 bases not matched to a gene; V was cut back by 2 bases and J by 3 bases. This CDR3 is 14 amino acids long. CDR1 and CDR2 from the germline V gene are MNHEY and SMNVEV (reference sequence). The CDR3 bases are TGTGCCAGCAGTTTAAGGGGAGGGACAGATACGCAGTATTTT. The encoded protein is CASSLRGGTDTQYF.

The chain is built from TRBV11-2 and TRBJ1-2, with a possible D match to TRBD1 (6 bases). Looked up from germline, CDR1 is SGHAT and CDR2 is FQNNGV. Trimming took off 5 bases at V and 5 bases at J, with 9 bases between the two ends. The CDR3 extends over 12 amino acids. In DNA form, the CDR3 reads TGTGCCAGCAGCCAAGGACAGTATGGCTACACCTTC. Amino acid sequence: CASSQGQYGYTF.

Here the CDR3 DNA reads TGTGCCAGCATAGGACAGGGCCCATGGGGCTACACCTTC. Translation: CASIGQGPWGYTF. The chain is built from TRBV2 and TRBJ1-2; 8 bases fit TRBD1. Germline V gene data show CDR1 as SNHLY and CDR2 as FYNNEI. This CDR3 contains 13 residues. The J segment lost 8 bases and the V segment lost 7 bases, leaving 9 bases of the junction unmatched.

This clone was picked up a small number of times. The CDR3 loop reads CASRGGSLGSGNTIYF. The CDR3 DNA reads as TGTGCCAGCAGAGGAGGCTCTCTAGGCTCTGGAAACACCATATATTTT. The chain uses TRBV5-8 and TRBJ1-3; D call uncertain. The CDR3 length is 16 residues. Germline V gene lookup returns CDR1 SGHTS and CDR2 YDEGEE. The V gene lost 5 bases and the J gene lost 0 bases, with 15 bases spanning the gap. Supplemented by reference TRBV5-8 and TRBJ1-3, the full variable domain reads EAGVTQSPTHLIKTRGQQATLRCSPISGHTSVYWYQQALGLGLQFLLWYDEGEERNRGNFPPRFSGRQFPNYSSELNVNALELEDSALYLCASRGGSLGSGNTIYFGEGSWLTVV.

The J gene is TRBJ2-4, the V gene TRBV15; D is possibly TRBD2 (6 bases). The CDR3 has 15 amino acids. Between the trimmed V and J ends, which lost 0 bases and 8 bases, there was a span of 14 bases. CDR1 LNHNV and CDR2 YYDKDF come from the germline V gene (reference sequence). The CDR3 spells CATSRDLGGSDIQYF. The CDR3 DNA follows: TGTGCCACCAGCAGAGATCTTGGGGGGTCGGACATTCAGTACTTC.

This rearrangement joins TRBV9 to TRBJ1-1, with a tentative D call TRBD1 (5 bases). CDR3 length: 15 amino acids. V lost 0 bases to trimming and J lost 3 bases, with 12 bases between them. The germline V gene encodes CDR1 SGDLS and CDR2 YYNGEE. The CDR3 loop reads CASSVVPPGDTEAFF. The DNA of the CDR3 is TGTGCCAGCAGCGTAGTTCCTCCGGGGGACACTGAAGCTTTCTTT.

The rearrangement uses TRBV6-5 and TRBJ1-5; 9 bases line up with TRBD1. Germline V lookup: CDR1 MNHEY, CDR2 SVGAGI. The V and J ends lost 6 bases and 3 bases, in that order; junction bases with no gene match: 6. The CDR3 runs 15 residues. In nucleotides, the CDR3 is TGTGCCAGCAGAACCGGGACAGGGAACAATCAGCCCCAGCATTTT. Residues: CASRTGTGNNQPQHF.

The chain couples TRBV3-1 (or the pseudogene TRBV3-2) to TRBJ1-6; 7 bases are a match to TRBD1. With 4 bases clipped from V and 7 bases from J, the junction kept 7 bases outside the gene matches. Germline V gives CDR1 LGHDT, CDR2 YNNKEL (reference sequence). The CDR3 contains 15 residues. CDR3 residues: CASSLRTGRNSPLHF. In DNA form, the CDR3 reads TGTGCCAGCAGCCTGCGGACAGGTCGGAATTCACCCCTCCACTTT.

The chain has TRBV3-1 (or the pseudogene TRBV3-2) and TRBJ1-2, with 11 bases fitting TRBD1. Trimming at V came to 7 bases and at J to 2 bases, leaving 9 bases not matched to a gene. Germline V lookup: CDR1 LGHDT, CDR2 YNNKEL (reference sequence). The CDR3 extends over 16 amino acids. DNA for the CDR3: TGTGCCAGCACCCTCCTGGGGACAGGGGGGAACTATGGCTACACCTTC. It codes for CASTLLGTGGNYGYTF.

The chain combines TRBV5-4 with TRBJ1-1; TRBD1 agrees at 9 bases. This CDR3 comprises 14 residues. V lost 4 bases to trimming and J lost 5 bases; unmatched junction nucleotides: 6. The germline V gene has CDR1 SGHNT and CDR2 YYREEE (reference sequence). Here the CDR3 DNA reads TGTGCCAGCAGCACCACGACAGGGGGTACTGAAGCTTTCTTT. It translates to CASSTTTGGTEAFF.

V usage is TRBV13 and J usage is TRBJ1-1, with 9 nucleotides matching TRBD1. Germline CDR1 is PRHDT and CDR2 is FYEKMQ (reference sequence). J gave up 3 bases and V 4 bases, and 3 bases lay outside the gene matches. The CDR3 is made up of 14 amino acids. CDR3 coding DNA: TGTGCCAGCAGCTGGGGGACAGGGTACACTGAAGCTTTCTTT. Its protein product is CASSWGTGYTEAFF.

Note on this clone: At one boundary the junction diverges from the germline segment, which might be a read error. V and J are TRBV13 and TRBJ2-3, with 9 bases that match TRBD1. Germline V gives CDR1 PRHDT, CDR2 FYEKMQ (reference sequence). The length of the CDR3 is 18 residues. The CDR3 region is CASSLGTGYSLSTDTQYF. In DNA form, the CDR3 reads TGTGCCAGCAGCCTAGGGACAGGGTACAGTCTGAGCACAGATACGCAGTATTTT.

The genes are TRBV5-1 and TRBJ1-1; TRBD1 is a possible D gene (5 bases). The germline V gene encodes CDR1 SGHRS and CDR2 YFSETQ. The CDR3 extends over 13 amino acids. Trimming shortened V by 5 bases and J by 1 base, and 9 bases separated the two germline ends. The CDR3 region is CASRLTGNTEAFF. The CDR3 DNA reads as TGCGCCAGCAGGCTCACAGGGAACACTGAAGCTTTCTTT.

This sequence joins TRBV5-1 and TRBJ1-1; TRBD1 matches at 10 bases. V shed 4 bases, J shed 3 bases, and the junction held 6 bases outside the gene matches. The CDR3 runs to 15 residues. The germline V gene has CDR1 SGHRS and CDR2 YFSETQ. The CDR3 is CASSLGQGWYTEAFF. In nucleotides, the CDR3 is TGCGCCAGCAGCCTGGGACAGGGGTGGTACACTGAAGCTTTCTTT.

The chain carries TRBV7-9 and TRBJ1-1, with TRBD1 identical over 7 bases. Germline-derived CDR1 and CDR2 are SEHNR and FQNEAQ (reference sequence). This CDR3 has 16 residues. The ends lost 1 base at V and 0 bases at J; junction bases unmatched: 5. DNA for the CDR3: TGTGCCAGCAGCTTAGAGGCAGGGGGGATGAACACTGAAGCTTTCTTT. This sequence encodes CASSLEAGGMNTEAFF.

The rearrangement uses TRBV28 and TRBJ1-1, with 11 nucleotides matching TRBD1. The V segment lost 4 bases and the J segment 3 bases; nucleotides outside the gene matches: 4. Germline V gives CDR1 MDHEN, CDR2 SYDVKM. The CDR3 spans 15 residues. CDR3 protein: CASSSRDRGYTEAFF. DNA of the CDR3: TGTGCCAGCAGTTCCCGGGACAGGGGGTACACTGAAGCTTTCTTT.

The chain combines TRBV19 with TRBJ1-2; 8 bases align to TRBD1. Losses at the gene ends were 5 bases for V and 3 bases for J; bases not matched to a gene: 8. Germline V gene sequence: CDR1 LNHDA, CDR2 SQIVND (reference sequence). The CDR3 totals 15 residues. Here the CDR3 DNA reads TGTGCCAGTAGTGTGACAGGGGAGGACTACTATGGCTACACCTTC. Protein: CASSVTGEDYYGYTF.

This chain links TRBV27 with TRBJ2-5; 14 bases agree with TRBD2. The germline V gene has CDR1 MNHEY and CDR2 SMNVEV (reference sequence). Losses at the gene ends were 3 bases for V and 1 base for J; bases not matched to a gene: 7. This CDR3 contains 18 residues. The CDR3 region is CASSLGMTSGGGQETQYF. The CDR3 nucleotides read TGTGCCAGCAGTTTGGGGATGACTAGCGGGGGGGGCCAAGAGACCCAGTACTTC.

The chain uses TRBV3-1 (or the pseudogene TRBV3-2) and TRBJ1-1; the D gene is possibly TRBD1 (6 bases). The length of the CDR3 is 14 residues. Germline loops: CDR1 LGHDT, CDR2 YNNKEL (reference sequence). Trimming left V 3 bases short and J 5 bases short, with 13 bases between. The CDR3 is CASSHPTGETEAFF. DNA for the CDR3: TGTGCCAGCAGCCATCCGACAGGAGAGACTGAAGCTTTCTTT.

Only one count was recorded for this clone. The J gene is TRBJ2-2, the V gene TRBV5-1; no definite D call. There are 14 residues in the CDR3. CDR1 SGHRS and CDR2 YFSETQ come from the germline V gene. Trimming took off 7 bases at V and 2 bases at J, with 12 bases between the two ends. CDR3 nucleotide sequence: TGCGCCAGCGCTCTTGGCCAAAACACCGGGGAGCTGTTTTTT. Protein sequence: CASALGQNTGELFF.

The chain links TRBV7-2 to TRBJ2-1, with 9 positions matching TRBD1. CDR1 and CDR2 (germline): SGHTA, FQGNSA. Trimming took 2 bases from V and 6 from J; bases not matched to a gene: 14. This CDR3 contains 18 residues. CDR3: CASSLRSTGTGSINEQFF. CDR3 nucleotides: TGTGCCAGCAGCTTAAGGTCGACCGGGACAGGGTCGATCAATGAGCAGTTCTTC.

The chain uses TRBV19 and TRBJ1-1, with D perhaps TRBD1 (5 bases). This CDR3 has 12 amino acids. CDR1 LNHDA and CDR2 SQIVND come from the germline V gene (reference sequence). V lost 4 bases to trimming and J lost 10 bases, with 13 bases between them. The CDR3 spells CASSTGLGGAFF. The CDR3 DNA follows: TGTGCCAGTAGTACCGGACTCGGGGGAGCTTTCTTT.

This clone has a single count. V usage is TRBV27 and J usage is TRBJ2-7, with 8 bases matching TRBD1. This CDR3 has 15 amino acids. Germline values: CDR1 MNHEY, CDR2 SMNVEV (reference sequence). J was trimmed by 0 bases and V by 6 bases; bases with no gene match: 7. CDR3 sequence reads: CASRTGGTSSYEQYF. The CDR3 DNA follows: TGTGCCAGCAGAACAGGGGGAACGAGCTCCTACGAGCAGTACTTC.

As regards this clone: This sample includes further DNA sequences coding for the same CDR3. This chain uses TRBV28 with TRBJ1-5; D gene uncertain. CDR1 MDHEN and CDR2 SYDVKM come from the germline V gene. The CDR3 length is 12 residues. Between the trimmed V and J ends, which lost 2 bases and 7 bases, there was a span of 6 bases. In DNA, the CDR3 is TGTGCCAGCAGTTTAAGAGGGCAGCCCCAGCATTTT. This sequence encodes CASSLRGQPQHF.

The chain recombines TRBV6-5 with TRBJ2-3; TRBD2 aligns across 7 bases. The length of the CDR3 is 14 residues. In germline, CDR1 is MNHEY, CDR2 SVGAGI. Unmatched junction bases numbered 15, after V lost 7 bases and J lost 11 bases. The CDR3 sequence: CASIPGGGSLEQYF. In nucleotides, the CDR3 is TGTGCCAGCATCCCTGGGGGGGGTTCTTTGGAGCAGTATTTT.